Reported below is one T cell receptor (beta chain). Its antigen is as yet unknown. One end of the junction varies from germline; a read error may be responsible. Germline loops: CDR1 SNHLY, CDR2 FYNNEI. The CDR3 covers 13 residues. The data are from a study of somatic mutations in cytotoxic T cells in rheumatoid arthritis. Findings and limits, study-wide: Rheumatoid arthritis patients were compared with age-matched healthy controls, and their CD8+ T-cell clonality did not differ significantly. Antigens recognized by the expanded CD8+ clones were unknown.

Sequenced by immunoSEQ multiplex PCR; TCRdb stores in-frame clones only, minus some. The sample lists around 20,000 clones, around 81% occurring once. The sequenced sample was CD8+ T cells sorted from blood. The source is a man between 18 and 35 years old with rheumatoid arthritis. The rearrangement uses TRBV2 and TRBJ1-4, with D unclear. The CDR3 spells CVSSVATNEKLFF. CDR3 nucleotide sequence: TGTGTCAGCAGTGTAGCTACTAATGAAAAACTGTTTTTT. Full variable domain (rest looked up from reference TRBV2 and TRBJ1-4): EPEVTQTPSHQVTQMGQEVILRCVPISNHLYFYWYRQILGQKVEFLVSFYNNEISEKSEIFDDQFSVERPDGSNFTLKIRSTKLEDSAMYFCVSSVATNEKLFFGSGTQLSVL.